One sample yielded the 21 T cell receptor beta chains listed below, sequenced in a study of PD-1 blockade in classical Hodgkin lymphoma. Profiled with immunoSEQ multiplex PCR; TCRdb holds only in-frame clones, not every one. The data show about 97,000 clones, approximately 83% seen once. With no exception, relapse followed autologous stem cell transplantation in all patients, and brentuximab vedotin exposure varied. Material: peripheral blood mononuclear cells (PBMCs), obtained at baseline. Receptor source: a human donor with classical Hodgkin lymphoma.

The V and J genes are TRBV2 and TRBJ2-7, with 9 bases aligning to TRBD2. The germline V gene has CDR1 SNHLY and CDR2 FYNNEI. The CDR3 runs 15 residues. V lost 0 bases to trimming and J lost 4 bases; unmatched junction nucleotides: 4. The CDR3 DNA reads TGTGCCAGCAGTGAAGCGGGGACTAGCAGGTACGAGCAGTACTTC. It specifies CASSEAGTSRYEQYF. The variable domain in full, completed from reference TRBV2 and TRBJ2-7, reads EPEVTQTPSHQVTQMGQEVILRCVPISNHLYFYWYRQILGQKVEFLVSFYNNEISEKSEIFDDQFSVERPDGSNFTLKIRSTKLEDSAMYFCASSEAGTSRYEQYFGPGTRLTVT.

The CDR3 is CSVAQREGTDTQYF. DNA of the CDR3: TGCAGCGTTGCCCAGCGGGAGGGCACAGATACGCAGTATTTT. The chain carries TRBV29-1 and TRBJ2-3, with 9 bases fitting TRBD2. The CDR3 is 14 amino acids. The germline V gene has CDR1 SQVTM and CDR2 ANQGSEA. J gave up 1 base and V 4 bases, and 3 bases lay outside the gene matches.

This chain links TRBV10-3 with TRBJ2-3, with 9 positions matching TRBD1. Germline V CDR1 and CDR2: ENHRY, SYGVKD. This CDR3 has 13 residues. The J segment lost 3 bases and the V segment lost 7 bases, leaving 2 bases of the junction unmatched. The CDR3: CAITGQGTDTQYF. CDR3 nucleotide sequence: TGTGCCATCACGGGACAGGGAACAGATACGCAGTATTTT.

The chain carries TRBV10-1 and TRBJ1-1; D uncertain. CDR1 WNHNN and CDR2 SYGVQD come from the germline V gene (reference sequence). This CDR3 has 13 amino acids. The V end was cut by 4 bases, the J end by 5 bases, with 11 bases between. The CDR3 sequence: CASSGAEHTEAFF. The CDR3, as DNA: TGCGCCAGCAGTGGGGCCGAACATACTGAAGCTTTCTTT.

This clone was seen a handful of times. This sequence joins TRBV6-1 and TRBJ1-3, with TRBD1 matching 9 bases. V was clipped by 6 bases and J by 0 bases; unmatched bases: 3. The CDR3 length is 15 residues. Germline V gene lookup returns CDR1 MNHNS and CDR2 SASEGT. As DNA, the CDR3 is TGTGCCAGCAGGGGACAGGGAGTCTCTGGAAACACCATATATTTT. Translated: CASRGQGVSGNTIYF.

The CDR3 bases are TGTGCCTGGAAGGGTGTCCACAATGAGCAGTTCTTC. Its translation: CAWKGVHNEQFF. The genes are TRBV30 and TRBJ2-1; D ambiguous. The ends were cut back, 4 bases at V and 5 bases at J, with 9 bases in the middle. Per germline, CDR1 GTSNPN and CDR2 SVGIG (reference sequence). This CDR3 region has 12 residues.

With respect to this clone: At one end the junction does not follow the germline gene, possibly because of a read error. The chain is built from TRBV19 and TRBJ2-6; 8 positions agree with TRBD1. The CDR3 is made up of 15 amino acids. The germline V gene encodes CDR1 LNHDA and CDR2 SQIVND (reference sequence). CDR3 nucleotides: TGTGCCAGTAGTATAGGTGGGCGACAGGGGTCTGGATTGGCTTTC. This translates into CASSIGGRQGSGLAF.

This sequence joins TRBV6-6 and TRBJ1-1; maybe TRBD1 (5 bases). Per germline, CDR1 MNHNY and CDR2 SVGAGI (reference sequence). The germline V and J ends were trimmed by 1 base and 5 bases, with 11 bases remaining between them. This CDR3 has 14 amino acids. The CDR3 reads CASSYLQKGTEAFF. In DNA form, the CDR3 reads TGTGCCAGCAGTTACTTGCAGAAGGGGACTGAAGCTTTCTTT.

This chain connects TRBV19 to TRBJ1-3, with unresolved D. The CDR3 is 15 residues long. Germline CDR1 and CDR2: LNHDA and SQIVND (reference sequence). The V and J ends lost 1 base and 3 bases respectively, with 10 bases between them. This CDR3 reads CASSIAVTGGNTIYF. The CDR3 DNA sequence: TGTGCCAGTAGTATAGCGGTCACCGGTGGAAACACCATATATTTT.

This chain uses TRBV10-3 with TRBJ2-7; 12 bases fit TRBD1. Germline lookup yields CDR1 ENHRY and CDR2 SYGVKD. This CDR3 region has 15 residues. The V segment lost 1 base and the J segment 6 bases; nucleotides outside the gene matches: 4. In nucleotides, the CDR3 is TGTGCCATCAGTGAGTGGGACAGGGGGCCCGGCGAGCAGTACTTC. Translation gives CAISEWDRGPGEQYF.

This clone is labeled medium-sized. This sequence joins TRBV5-8 and TRBJ1-1; 7 bases match TRBD1. V lost 3 bases and J lost 0; bases outside the gene matches: 11. The germline V gene encodes CDR1 SGHTS and CDR2 YDEGEE. The CDR3 spans 17 residues. The CDR3 region has the DNA TGTGCCAGCAGCTGGGGGGCGGACAGGACGATGAACACTGAAGCTTTCTTT. Protein: CASSWGADRTMNTEAFF.

The V gene is TRBV2, the J gene TRBJ2-5, with D possibly matching TRBD2 (6 bases). Germline V lookup: CDR1 SNHLY, CDR2 FYNNEI. CDR3 length equals 15 residues. Trimming took 4 bases from V and 2 from J, leaving 14 bases between them. The CDR3 bases are TGTGCCAGCAGTGGGGGAGGACCGCATCAAGAGACCCAGTACTTC. It is translated as CASSGGGPHQETQYF. Using reference TRBV2 and TRBJ2-5 for the parts outside the CDR3, the full variable domain is EPEVTQTPSHQVTQMGQEVILRCVPISNHLYFYWYRQILGQKVEFLVSFYNNEISEKSEIFDDQFSVERPDGSNFTLKIRSTKLEDSAMYFCASSGGGPHQETQYFGPGTRLLVL.

CDR3 residues: CASTSGQPNTEAFF. In DNA form, the CDR3 reads TGCGCCAGCACGTCCGGACAGCCGAACACTGAAGCTTTCTTT. The chain carries TRBV5-1 and TRBJ1-1; D is possibly TRBD1 (6 bases). The CDR3 sequence is 14 residues long. V gave up 6 bases and J gave up 1 base, with 13 bases separating them. The V gene's germline CDR1 is SGHRS and CDR2 YFSETQ.

This clone was observed a single time. This sequence joins TRBV28 and TRBJ2-1, with TRBD2 matching 12 bases. Unmatched junction bases numbered 3, after V lost 7 bases and J lost 2 bases. Per germline, CDR1 MDHEN and CDR2 SYDVKM. CDR3 size: 15 residues. The CDR3 loop reads CASIPSGRAYNEQFF. The CDR3 DNA reads TGTGCCAGCATCCCTAGCGGGAGGGCCTACAATGAGCAGTTCTTC.

The chain has TRBV5-1 and TRBJ1-5, with a weak D call TRBD1 (6 bases). This CDR3 spans 15 amino acids. Germline CDR1 and CDR2: SGHRS and YFSETQ. V lost 1 base and J 4 bases, leaving 12 bases between the germline ends. CDR3 amino acids: CASSLRPGDNQPQHF. The DNA for the CDR3 is TGCGCCAGCAGCTTGAGGCCAGGGGATAATCAGCCCCAGCATTTT.

The V call is TRBV6-5, the J call TRBJ2-7; a weak D match, TRBD2 (5 bases). Trimming left V 7 bases short and J 2 bases short, with 15 bases between. CDR1 is MNHEY and CDR2 is SVGAGI in the germline V gene. The CDR3 contains 14 residues. As DNA, the CDR3 is TGTGCCAGCACCCCACCTACGGGGACCTACGAGCAGTACTTC. Protein sequence: CASTPPTGTYEQYF.

This clone was detected a few times. The rearrangement links TRBV4-1 to TRBJ2-3, with 11 bases lining up with TRBD2. The CDR3 is made up of 19 amino acids. J was trimmed by 0 bases and V by 2 bases; bases with no gene match: 10. CDR1 is MGHRA, CDR2 YSYEKL, per germline. The CDR3 loop is CASSQIAGGPGFSTDTQYF. The CDR3, as DNA: TGCGCCAGCAGCCAAATAGCGGGAGGGCCAGGATTTAGCACAGATACGCAGTATTTT.

The chain joins TRBV7-8 to TRBJ2-5, with a weak D call TRBD2 (6 bases). V was shortened by 5 bases and J by 5 bases, with 12 bases between the two germline ends. The CDR3 is made up of 13 amino acids. The germline V gene encodes CDR1 SGHVS and CDR2 FQNEAQ. The CDR3 DNA is TGTGCCAGCAGCCCCCGGAGGGGCGAGACCCAGTACTTC. Protein product: CASSPRRGETQYF.

This rearrangement joins TRBV18 to TRBJ2-3; 9 bases line up with TRBD2. Germline V gene data show CDR1 as KGHSH and CDR2 as LQKENI. Unmatched junction bases numbered 9, after V lost 6 bases and J lost 5 bases. CDR3 size: 15 residues. The CDR3 DNA sequence: TGTGCCAGCTCCTTCACCACAGCGGGAGGAGATACGCAGTATTTT. Translated: CASSFTTAGGDTQYF.

In its sample, this clone was seen many times. The chain carries TRBV30 and TRBJ2-7; D tentatively fits TRBD1 or TRBD2 (5 bases each). The V gene lost 4 bases and the J gene lost 5 bases, with 15 bases spanning the gap. CDR1 and CDR2 from the germline V gene are GTSNPN and SVGIG (reference sequence). This CDR3 has 13 residues. This CDR3 reads CAWMLGGRDEQYF. CDR3 bases: TGTGCCTGGATGCTTGGGGGTAGGGACGAGCAGTACTTC.

The chain recombines TRBV27 with TRBJ2-7; D is uncertain. The V gene's germline CDR1 is MNHEY and CDR2 SMNVEV (reference sequence). This CDR3 contains 15 residues. Trimming removed 4 bases at V and 2 bases at J, with 15 bases between. The CDR3 here is CASSWGRVQTYEQYF. In nucleotides, the CDR3 is TGTGCCAGCAGTTGGGGAAGGGTCCAGACCTACGAGCAGTACTTC.